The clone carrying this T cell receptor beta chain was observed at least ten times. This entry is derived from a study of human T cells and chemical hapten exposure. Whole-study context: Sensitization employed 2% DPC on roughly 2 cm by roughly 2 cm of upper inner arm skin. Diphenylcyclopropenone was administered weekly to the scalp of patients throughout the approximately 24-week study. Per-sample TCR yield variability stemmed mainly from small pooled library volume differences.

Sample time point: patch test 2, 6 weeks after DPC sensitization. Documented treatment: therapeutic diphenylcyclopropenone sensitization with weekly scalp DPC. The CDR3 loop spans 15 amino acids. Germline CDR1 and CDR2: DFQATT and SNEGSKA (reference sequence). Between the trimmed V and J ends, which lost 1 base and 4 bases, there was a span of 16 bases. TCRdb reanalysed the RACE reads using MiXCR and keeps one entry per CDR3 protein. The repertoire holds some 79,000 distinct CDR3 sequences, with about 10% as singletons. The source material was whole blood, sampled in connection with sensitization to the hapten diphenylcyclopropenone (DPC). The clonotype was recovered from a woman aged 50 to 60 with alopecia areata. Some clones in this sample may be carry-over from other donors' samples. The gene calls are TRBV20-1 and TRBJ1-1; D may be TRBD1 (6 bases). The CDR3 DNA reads TGCAGTGCTAGAGGTCCCATAGGGGGGTCCACTGAAGCTTTCTTT. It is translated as CSARGPIGGSTEAFF.